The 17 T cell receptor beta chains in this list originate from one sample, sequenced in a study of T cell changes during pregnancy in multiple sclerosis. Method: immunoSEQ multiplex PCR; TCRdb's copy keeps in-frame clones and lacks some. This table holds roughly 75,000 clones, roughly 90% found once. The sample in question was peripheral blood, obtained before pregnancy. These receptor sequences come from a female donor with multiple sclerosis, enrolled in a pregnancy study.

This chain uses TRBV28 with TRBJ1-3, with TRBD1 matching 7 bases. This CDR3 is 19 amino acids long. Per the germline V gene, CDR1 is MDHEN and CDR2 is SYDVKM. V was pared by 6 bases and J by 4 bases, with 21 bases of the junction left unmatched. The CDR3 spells CASSPFPLRAGGAGNTIYF. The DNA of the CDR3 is TGTGCCAGCAGCCCATTCCCCCTTCGTGCAGGGGGAGCGGGAAACACCATATATTTT. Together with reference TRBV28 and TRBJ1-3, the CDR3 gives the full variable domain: DVKVTQSSRYLVKRTGEKVFLECVQDMDHENMFWYRQDPGLGLRLIYFSYDVKMKEKGDIPEGYSVSREKKERFSLILESASTNQTSMYLCASSPFPLRAGGAGNTIYFGEGSWLTVV.

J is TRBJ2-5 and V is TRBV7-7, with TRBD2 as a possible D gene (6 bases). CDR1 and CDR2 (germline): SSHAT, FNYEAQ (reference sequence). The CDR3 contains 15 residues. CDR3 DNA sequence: TGTGCTAGCGGTACGGACCTGGGGCCCCAAGAGACCCAGTACTTC. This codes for CASGTDLGPQETQYF.

CDR3 sequence: CASSMTAGGPHSYEQYF. In nucleotides, the CDR3 is TGTGCCAGTAGTATGACCGCAGGGGGCCCTCACTCCTACGAGCAGTACTTC. The V gene is TRBV19, the J gene TRBJ2-7, with 8 bases aligning to TRBD1. V shed 3 bases and J 0 bases; nucleotides not matched to a gene: 10. The CDR3 has 17 amino acids. Germline CDR1 reads LNHDA; CDR2 reads SQIVND (reference sequence).

CDR3 residues: CSAKGVQQFF. The CDR3 nucleotides are TGCAGTGCTAAAGGGGTCCAGCAGTTCTTC. The V call is TRBV20-1, the J call TRBJ2-1; maybe TRBD1 (5 bases). Germline-derived CDR1 and CDR2 are DFQATT and SNEGSKA (reference sequence). V gave up 4 bases and J gave up 11 bases, with 9 bases separating them. CDR3 length: 10 amino acids.

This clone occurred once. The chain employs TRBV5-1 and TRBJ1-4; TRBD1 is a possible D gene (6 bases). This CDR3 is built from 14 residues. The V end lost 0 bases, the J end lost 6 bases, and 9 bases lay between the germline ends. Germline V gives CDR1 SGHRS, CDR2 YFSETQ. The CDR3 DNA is TGCGCCAGCAGCTTGGACAGGGCGGATGAAAAACTGTTTTTT. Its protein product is CASSLDRADEKLFF.

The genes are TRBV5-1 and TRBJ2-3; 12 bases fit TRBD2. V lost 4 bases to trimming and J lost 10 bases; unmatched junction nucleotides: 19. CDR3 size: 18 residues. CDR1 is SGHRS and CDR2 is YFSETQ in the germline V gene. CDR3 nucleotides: TGCGCCAGCAGCCCTAGCGGGGGGGCCCCGATAAATACAAAGGCGCAGTATTTT. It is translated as CASSPSGGAPINTKAQYF.

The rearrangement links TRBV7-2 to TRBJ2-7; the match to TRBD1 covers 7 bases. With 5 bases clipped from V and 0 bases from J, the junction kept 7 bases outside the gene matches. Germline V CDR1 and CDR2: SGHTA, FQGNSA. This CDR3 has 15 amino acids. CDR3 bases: TGTGCCAGCAGCGGCAGGGACAGCCTCTCCTACGAGCAGTACTTC. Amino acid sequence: CASSGRDSLSYEQYF.

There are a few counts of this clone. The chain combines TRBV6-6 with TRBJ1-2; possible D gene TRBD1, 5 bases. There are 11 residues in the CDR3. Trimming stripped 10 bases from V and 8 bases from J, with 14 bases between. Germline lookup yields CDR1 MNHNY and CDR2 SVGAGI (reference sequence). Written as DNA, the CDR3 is TGTGCCACCCAAGGGAGGGGAGGCTACACCTTC. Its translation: CATQGRGGYTF.

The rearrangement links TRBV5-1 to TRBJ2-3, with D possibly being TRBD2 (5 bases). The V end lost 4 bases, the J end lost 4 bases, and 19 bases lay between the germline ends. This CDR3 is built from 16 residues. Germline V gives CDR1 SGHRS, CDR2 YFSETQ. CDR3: CASSLGLLEWADTQYF. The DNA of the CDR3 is TGCGCCAGCAGCCTCGGACTTCTCGAGTGGGCAGATACGCAGTATTTT.

CDR3 sequence reads: CASSEAQKIYNEQFF. In DNA form, the CDR3 reads TGTGCCAGCAGTGAAGCACAGAAAATCTACAATGAGCAGTTCTTC. The rearrangement links TRBV2 to TRBJ2-1, with D unclear. The CDR3 covers 15 residues. Germline loops: CDR1 SNHLY, CDR2 FYNNEI. With 0 bases removed from V and 3 bases from J, the gap between germline ends came to 9 bases.

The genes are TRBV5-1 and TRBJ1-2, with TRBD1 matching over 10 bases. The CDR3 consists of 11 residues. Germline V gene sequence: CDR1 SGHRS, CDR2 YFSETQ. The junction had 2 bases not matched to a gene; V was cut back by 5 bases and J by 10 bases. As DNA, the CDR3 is TGCGCCAGCAGAGGGACAGGGGACTACACCTTC. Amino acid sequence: CASRGTGDYTF.

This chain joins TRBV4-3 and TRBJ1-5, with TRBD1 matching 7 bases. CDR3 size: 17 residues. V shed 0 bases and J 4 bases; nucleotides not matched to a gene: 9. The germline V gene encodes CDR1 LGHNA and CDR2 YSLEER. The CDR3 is CASSQDFWGQQNQPQHF. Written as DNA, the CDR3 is TGCGCCAGCAGCCAAGATTTTTGGGGACAGCAGAATCAGCCCCAGCATTTT.

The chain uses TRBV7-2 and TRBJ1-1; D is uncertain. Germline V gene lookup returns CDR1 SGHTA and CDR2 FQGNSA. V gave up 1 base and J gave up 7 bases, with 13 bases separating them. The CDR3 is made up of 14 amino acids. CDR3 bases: TGTGCCAGCAGCTTAGATCCCAGCTCTAGTGAAGCTTTCTTT. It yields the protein CASSLDPSSSEAFF.

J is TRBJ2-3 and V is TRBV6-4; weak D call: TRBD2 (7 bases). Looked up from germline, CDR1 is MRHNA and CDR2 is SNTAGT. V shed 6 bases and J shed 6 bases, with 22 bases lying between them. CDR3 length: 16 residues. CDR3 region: CASSAKGGGAMDTQYF. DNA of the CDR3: TGTGCCAGCAGCGCAAAGGGGGGGGGAGCGATGGATACGCAGTATTTT.

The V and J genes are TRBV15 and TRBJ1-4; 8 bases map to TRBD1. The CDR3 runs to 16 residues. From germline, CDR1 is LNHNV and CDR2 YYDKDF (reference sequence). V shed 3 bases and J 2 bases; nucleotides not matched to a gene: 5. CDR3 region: CATSRDRTGTNEKLFF. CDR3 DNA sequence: TGTGCCACCAGCAGGGACCGGACAGGGACTAATGAAAAACTGTTTTTT.

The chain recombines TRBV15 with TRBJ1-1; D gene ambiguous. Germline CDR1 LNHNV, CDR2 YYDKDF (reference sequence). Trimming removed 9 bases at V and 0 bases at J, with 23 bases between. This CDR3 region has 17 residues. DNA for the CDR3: TGTGCCACACGAAAGCGGGGATTCCGAGAGGTGAACACTGAAGCTTTCTTT. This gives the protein CATRKRGFREVNTEAFF.

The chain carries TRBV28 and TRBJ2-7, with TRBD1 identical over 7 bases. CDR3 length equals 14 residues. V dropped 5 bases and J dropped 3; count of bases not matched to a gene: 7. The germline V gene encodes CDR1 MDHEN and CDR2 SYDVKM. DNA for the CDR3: TGTGCCAGCAGTAGACAGGGACCTTACTACGAGCAGTACTTC. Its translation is CASSRQGPYYEQYF.